One T cell receptor (beta chain) is described in this entry. Its antigen is unknown. This CDR3 is 16 amino acids long. Germline V gives CDR1 MGHRA, CDR2 YSYEKL. The J segment lost 4 bases and the V segment lost 2 bases, leaving 8 bases of the junction unmatched. 13 Jbeta primers and 60 Vbeta primers were used for the PCR. Profiled with immunoSEQ multiplex PCR; TCRdb holds only in-frame clones, not every one. In the table there are tens of thousands of clones, roughly 75% of which are singletons. These data are taken from a study of cytomegalovirus exposure and HLA in healthy donors. General study findings and limits: Most TCR sequences were uncommon, yet certain public TCRs appeared in many donors. Diagnosis of cytomegalovirus status made by the classifier reportedly showed high specificity and sensitivity. Under in vitro conditions, a few CMV-associated chains were confirmed as specific for CMV antigens.

The receptor was derived from a man aged 60-69 years in good health and CMV-seropositive. Sequences were obtained from PBMCs. V usage is TRBV4-1 and J usage is TRBJ2-1, with 7 positions matching TRBD2. CDR3 region: CASSQSPPGGYNEQFF. In DNA, the CDR3 is TGCGCCAGCAGCCAATCTCCCCCGGGGGGTTACAATGAGCAGTTCTTC.